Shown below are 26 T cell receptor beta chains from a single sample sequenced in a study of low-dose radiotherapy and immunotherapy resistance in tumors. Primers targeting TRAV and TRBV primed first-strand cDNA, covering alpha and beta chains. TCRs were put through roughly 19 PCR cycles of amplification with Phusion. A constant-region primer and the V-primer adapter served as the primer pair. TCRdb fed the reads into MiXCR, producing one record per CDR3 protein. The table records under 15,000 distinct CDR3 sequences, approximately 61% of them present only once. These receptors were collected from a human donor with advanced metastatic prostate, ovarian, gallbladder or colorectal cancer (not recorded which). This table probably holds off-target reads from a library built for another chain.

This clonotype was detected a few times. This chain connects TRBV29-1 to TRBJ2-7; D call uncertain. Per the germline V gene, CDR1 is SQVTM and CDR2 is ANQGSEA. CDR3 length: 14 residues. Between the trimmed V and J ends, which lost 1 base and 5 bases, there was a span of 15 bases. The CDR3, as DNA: TGCAGCGTTGAAGGAGAACTCGTGGGCGACGAGCAGTACTTC. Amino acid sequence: CSVEGELVGDEQYF.

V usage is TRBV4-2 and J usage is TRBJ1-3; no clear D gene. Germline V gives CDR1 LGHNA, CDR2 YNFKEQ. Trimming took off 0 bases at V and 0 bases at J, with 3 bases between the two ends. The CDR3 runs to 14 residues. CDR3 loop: CASSQEISGNTIYF. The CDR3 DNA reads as TGTGCCAGCAGCCAAGAGATCTCTGGAAACACCATATATTTT.

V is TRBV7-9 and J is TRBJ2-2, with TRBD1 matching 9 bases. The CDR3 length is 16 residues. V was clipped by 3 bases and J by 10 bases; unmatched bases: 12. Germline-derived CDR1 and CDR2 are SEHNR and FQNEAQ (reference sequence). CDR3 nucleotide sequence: TGTGCCAGCAGCTTTACGCCGGGACAGGGAACGGAGGAGCTGTTTTTT. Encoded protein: CASSFTPGQGTEELFF.

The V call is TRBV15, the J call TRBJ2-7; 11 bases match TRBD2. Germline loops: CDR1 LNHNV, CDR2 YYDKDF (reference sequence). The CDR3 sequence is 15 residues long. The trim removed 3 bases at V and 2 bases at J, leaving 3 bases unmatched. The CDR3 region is CATSSPGLAAYEQYF. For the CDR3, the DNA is TGTGCCACCAGCAGTCCGGGACTAGCGGCCTACGAGCAGTACTTC.

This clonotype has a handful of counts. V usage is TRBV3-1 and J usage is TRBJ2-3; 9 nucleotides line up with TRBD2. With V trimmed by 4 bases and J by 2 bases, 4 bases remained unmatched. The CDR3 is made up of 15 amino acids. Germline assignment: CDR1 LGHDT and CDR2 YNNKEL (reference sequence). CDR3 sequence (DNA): TGTGCCAGCAGCCGACTAGCGGAGAACACAGATACGCAGTATTTT. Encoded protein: CASSRLAENTDTQYF.

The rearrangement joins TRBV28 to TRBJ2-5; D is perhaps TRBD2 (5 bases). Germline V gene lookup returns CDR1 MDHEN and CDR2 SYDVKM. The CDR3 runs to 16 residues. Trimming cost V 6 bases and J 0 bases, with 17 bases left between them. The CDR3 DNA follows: TGTGCCAGCAGCCGGCCCTGGAGGAGGCACCAAGAGACCCAGTACTTC. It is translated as CASSRPWRRHQETQYF.

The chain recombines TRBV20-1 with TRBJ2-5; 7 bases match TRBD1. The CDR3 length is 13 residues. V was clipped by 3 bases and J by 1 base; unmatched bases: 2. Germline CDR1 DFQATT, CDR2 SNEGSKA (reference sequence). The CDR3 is CSASRTGQETQYF. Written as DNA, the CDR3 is TGCAGTGCTAGTAGGACAGGCCAAGAGACCCAGTACTTC.

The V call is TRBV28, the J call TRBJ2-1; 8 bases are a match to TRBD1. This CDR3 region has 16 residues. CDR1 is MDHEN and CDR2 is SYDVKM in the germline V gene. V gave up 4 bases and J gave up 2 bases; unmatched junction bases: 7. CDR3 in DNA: TGTGCCAGCAGTTCGCCGGGACAGGCGGCCTACAATGAGCAGTTCTTC. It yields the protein CASSSPGQAAYNEQFF. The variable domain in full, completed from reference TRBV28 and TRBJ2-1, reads DVKVTQSSRYLVKRTGEKVFLECVQDMDHENMFWYRQDPGLGLRLIYFSYDVKMKEKGDIPEGYSVSREKKERFSLILESASTNQTSMYLCASSSPGQAAYNEQFFGPGTRLTVL.

The CDR3 sequence is CASSLTRTANYGYTF. The DNA for the CDR3 is TGTGCCAGCAGCTTAACTCGGACGGCTAACTATGGCTACACCTTC. This chain joins TRBV7-2 and TRBJ1-2, with D hard to call. The V end lost 2 bases, the J end lost 0 bases, and 10 bases lay between the germline ends. The CDR3 loop spans 15 amino acids. Germline values: CDR1 SGHTA, CDR2 FQGNSA.

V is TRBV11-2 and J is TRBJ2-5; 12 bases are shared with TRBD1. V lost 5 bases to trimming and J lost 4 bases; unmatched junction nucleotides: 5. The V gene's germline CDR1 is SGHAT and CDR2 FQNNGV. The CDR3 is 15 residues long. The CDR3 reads CASSPGTGGGETQYF. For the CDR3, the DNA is TGTGCCAGCAGCCCGGGGACAGGGGGCGGAGAGACCCAGTACTTC.

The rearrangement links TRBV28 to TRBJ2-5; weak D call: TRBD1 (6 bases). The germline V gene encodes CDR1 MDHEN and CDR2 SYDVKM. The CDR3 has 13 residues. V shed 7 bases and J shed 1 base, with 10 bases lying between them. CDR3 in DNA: TGTGCCAGCACCAAGGGGGTCCAAGAGACCCAGTACTTC. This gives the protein CASTKGVQETQYF.

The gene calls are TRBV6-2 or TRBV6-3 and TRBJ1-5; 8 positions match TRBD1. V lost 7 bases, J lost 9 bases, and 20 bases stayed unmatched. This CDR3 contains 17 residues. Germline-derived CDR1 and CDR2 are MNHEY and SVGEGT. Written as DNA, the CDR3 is TGTGCCAGCACCTCCCTCCGGGGTGACAGGGGATCTGGGCCCCAGCATTTT. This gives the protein CASTSLRGDRGSGPQHF.

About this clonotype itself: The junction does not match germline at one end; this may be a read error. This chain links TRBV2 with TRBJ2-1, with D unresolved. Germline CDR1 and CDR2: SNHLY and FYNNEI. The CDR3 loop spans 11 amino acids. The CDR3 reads CASSEEGRLNF. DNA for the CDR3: TGTGCCAGCAGTGAAGAAGGCAGGCTTAACTTC.

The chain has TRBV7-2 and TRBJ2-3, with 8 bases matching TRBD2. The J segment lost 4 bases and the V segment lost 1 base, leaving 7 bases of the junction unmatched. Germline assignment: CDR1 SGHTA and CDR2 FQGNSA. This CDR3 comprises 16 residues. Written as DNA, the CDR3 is TGTGCCAGCAGCTTAGATATAGCGGGGAGGTCAGATACGCAGTATTTT. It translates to CASSLDIAGRSDTQYF.

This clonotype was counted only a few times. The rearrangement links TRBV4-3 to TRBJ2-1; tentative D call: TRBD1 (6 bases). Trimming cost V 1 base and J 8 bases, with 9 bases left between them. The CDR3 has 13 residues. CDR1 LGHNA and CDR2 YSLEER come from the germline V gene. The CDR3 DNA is TGCGCCAGCAGCCAAGCAGGGGCCGATGAGCAGTTCTTC. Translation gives CASSQAGADEQFF.

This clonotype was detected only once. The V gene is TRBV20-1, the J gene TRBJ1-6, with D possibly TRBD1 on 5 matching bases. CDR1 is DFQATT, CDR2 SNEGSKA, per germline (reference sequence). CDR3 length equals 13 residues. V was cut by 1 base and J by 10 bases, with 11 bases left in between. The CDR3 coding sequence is TGCAGTGCTAGAGGGGGGGGACGGTCACCCCTCCACTTT. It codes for CSARGGGRSPLHF.

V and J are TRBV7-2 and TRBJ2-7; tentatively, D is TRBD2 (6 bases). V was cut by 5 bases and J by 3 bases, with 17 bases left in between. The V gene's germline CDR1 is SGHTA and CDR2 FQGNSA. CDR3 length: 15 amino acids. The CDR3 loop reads CASSAQPSRGYEQYF. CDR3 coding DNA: TGTGCCAGCAGCGCTCAGCCTTCGCGGGGCTACGAGCAGTACTTC.

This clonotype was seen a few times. The CDR3 region has the DNA TGTGCCAGCAGCGTATCAGACCCGAACACCGGGGAGCTGTTTTTT. Translated, it gives CASSVSDPNTGELFF. The chain couples TRBV9 to TRBJ2-2; D is undetermined. V dropped 1 base and J dropped 0 bases, with 7 bases sitting between them. The CDR3 contains 15 residues. Per germline, CDR1 SGDLS and CDR2 YYNGEE.

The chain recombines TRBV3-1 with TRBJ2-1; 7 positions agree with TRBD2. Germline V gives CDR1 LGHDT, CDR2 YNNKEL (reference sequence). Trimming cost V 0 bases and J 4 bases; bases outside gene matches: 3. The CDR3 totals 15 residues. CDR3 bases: TGTGCCAGCAGCCAAGATGCTAGCGGATACAATGAGCAGTTCTTC. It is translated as CASSQDASGYNEQFF.

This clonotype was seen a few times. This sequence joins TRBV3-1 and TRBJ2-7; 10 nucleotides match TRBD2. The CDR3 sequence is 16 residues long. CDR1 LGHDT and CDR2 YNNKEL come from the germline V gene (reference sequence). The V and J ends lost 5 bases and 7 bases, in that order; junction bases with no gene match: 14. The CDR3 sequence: CASSSASGRIPGEQYF. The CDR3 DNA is TGTGCCAGCAGCTCCGCTAGCGGGAGAATTCCAGGGGAGCAGTACTTC.

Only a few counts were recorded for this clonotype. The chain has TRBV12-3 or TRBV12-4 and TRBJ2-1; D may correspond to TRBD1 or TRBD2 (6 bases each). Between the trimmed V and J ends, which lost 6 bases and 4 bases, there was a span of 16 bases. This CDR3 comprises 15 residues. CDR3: CASSLLGGLYNEQFF. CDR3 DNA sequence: TGTGCCAGCAGCCTACTAGGGGGGTTATACAATGAGCAGTTCTTC.

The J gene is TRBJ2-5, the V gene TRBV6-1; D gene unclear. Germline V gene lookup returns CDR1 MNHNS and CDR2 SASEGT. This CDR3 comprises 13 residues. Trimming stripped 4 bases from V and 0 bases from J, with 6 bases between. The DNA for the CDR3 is TGTGCCAGCAGTGTAGCAGACCAAGAGACCCAGTACTTC. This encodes CASSVADQETQYF.

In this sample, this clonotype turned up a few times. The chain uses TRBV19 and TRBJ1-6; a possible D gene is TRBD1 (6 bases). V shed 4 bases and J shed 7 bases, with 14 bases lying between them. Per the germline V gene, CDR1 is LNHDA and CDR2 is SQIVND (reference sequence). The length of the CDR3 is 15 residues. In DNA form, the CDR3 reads TGTGCCAGTAGTACCAGGCAGGGGAGGAATTCACCCCTCCACTTT. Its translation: CASSTRQGRNSPLHF.

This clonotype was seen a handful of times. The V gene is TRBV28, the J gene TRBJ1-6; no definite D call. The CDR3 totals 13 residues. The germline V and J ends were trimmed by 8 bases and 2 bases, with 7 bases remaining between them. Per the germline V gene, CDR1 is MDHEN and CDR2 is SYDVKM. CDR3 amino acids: CASRKTYNSPLHF. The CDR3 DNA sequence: TGTGCCAGCCGAAAAACCTATAATTCACCCCTCCACTTT.

The CDR3 nucleotides are TGCAGTGCTAGTGGGGACCTACTTTCATATGGCTACACCTTC. Translating it yields CSASGDLLSYGYTF. The V gene is TRBV20-1, the J gene TRBJ1-2; D is perhaps TRBD1 (5 bases). The CDR3 is 14 residues long. From germline, CDR1 is DFQATT and CDR2 SNEGSKA (reference sequence). V shed 3 bases and J shed 5 bases, with 16 bases lying between them.

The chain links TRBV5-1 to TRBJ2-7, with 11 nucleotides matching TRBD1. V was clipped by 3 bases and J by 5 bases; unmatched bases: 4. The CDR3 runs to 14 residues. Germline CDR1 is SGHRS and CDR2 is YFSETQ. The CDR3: CASSSGQGANEQYF. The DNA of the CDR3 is TGCGCCAGCAGCTCCGGACAGGGGGCTAACGAGCAGTACTTC.